The next 31 T cell receptor beta chains were all read from a single sample in a study of blood T cells in healthy people across ages (dated by TCRdb to 2013 to 2016). Preparation of the library involved 5' RACE. For sequencing, an Illumina HiSeq 2500 was employed. A second PCR of roughly 7 to 11 cycles was performed with a sample-barcoded 5' primer and a J-beta primer mix. TCRdb itself trimmed the public reads at Q25 with fastp, ran MiXCR and retained productive beta chains. Rows are combined by CDR3 protein, so each entry shows the most common genes and DNA. The sample table holds about 1,600,000 distinct CDR3 sequences, of which around 39% were seen once. Roughly 7.9% of the sample comes from the top ten. Specimen: blood. These receptors all come from a woman aged 18-35 years in good health.

This chain uses TRBV3-1 with TRBJ2-1, with 9 bases aligning to TRBD2. V was clipped by 10 bases and J by 0 bases; unmatched bases: 7. The length of the CDR3 is 15 residues. Germline values: CDR1 LGHDT, CDR2 YNNKEL (reference sequence). CDR3 sequence reads: CAISSGGLSYNEQFF. The CDR3 nucleotides are TGTGCCATCTCGAGCGGGGGGCTCTCCTACAATGAGCAGTTCTTC.

This sequence joins TRBV28 and TRBJ2-4; D gene unclear. The V end lost 6 bases, the J end lost 0 bases, and 6 bases lay between the germline ends. The CDR3 is 13 residues long. CDR1 is MDHEN, CDR2 SYDVKM, per germline. The DNA of the CDR3 is TGTGCCAGCAGAACACTAGCCAAAAACATTCAGTACTTC. Encoded protein: CASRTLAKNIQYF.

This clonotype turned up a few times. The chain employs TRBV6-5 and TRBJ2-3, with TRBD2 identical over 10 bases. The germline gives CDR1 MNHEY, CDR2 SVGAGI. This CDR3 comprises 16 residues. The trim removed 6 bases at V and 2 bases at J, leaving 8 bases unmatched. The CDR3 loop reads CASRTGLAANTDTQYF. The CDR3 DNA is TGTGCCAGCAGGACCGGACTAGCGGCAAACACAGATACGCAGTATTTT.

V usage is TRBV12-3 or TRBV12-4 and J usage is TRBJ2-7, with D tentatively TRBD2 (5 bases). Trimming took off 4 bases at V and 6 bases at J, with 7 bases between the two ends. The CDR3 covers 11 residues. The CDR3 nucleotides read TGTGCCAGCAGTTATGAGGGCGAGCAGTACTTC. Encoded protein: CASSYEGEQYF.

The chain has TRBV6-5 and TRBJ2-5; D perhaps matches TRBD1 (5 bases). The tail of the sequence fits TRBJ2-7 better, so the J call may be wrong. This CDR3 is 14 amino acids long. Germline CDR1 MNHEY, CDR2 SVGAGI. The CDR3 sequence: CASSDGRGDYEQYF. DNA of the CDR3: TGTGCCAGCAGTGACGGTAGGGGTGACTACGAGCAGTACTTC.

The gene calls are TRBV6-5 and TRBJ2-4, with a possible D match to TRBD2 (5 bases). The end of the DNA aligns better with TRBJ2-7, so the J call may be wrong. The CDR3 contains 17 residues. The germline CDR1 and CDR2 sequences are MNHEY and SVGAGI. The CDR3 DNA reads TGTGCCAGCAGTTACTACCCTAGAGGGTCTGGTCTACGCGAGCAGTACTTC. Amino acids: CASSYYPRGSGLREQYF.

In this sample, this clonotype turned up a few times. The chain joins TRBV3-1 to TRBJ2-5; D may be TRBD2 (5 bases). Germline V lookup: CDR1 LGHDT, CDR2 YNNKEL (reference sequence). CDR3 length: 15 amino acids. V was cut by 0 bases and J by 5 bases, with 13 bases left in between. The CDR3 nucleotides read TGTGCCAGCAGCCAAGATTCTGAGCGGCGGGAGACCCAGTACTTC. Encoded protein: CASSQDSERRETQYF.

A remark on this clonotype: An end of the junction does not agree with germline; a read error may underlie this. The chain recombines TRBV20-1 with TRBJ2-5; D might be TRBD2 (5 bases). CDR1 is DFQATT and CDR2 is SNEGSKA in the germline V gene (reference sequence). The CDR3 consists of 13 residues. In DNA form, the CDR3 reads TGCAGTACTAGAGATTTCCGCCAAGAGACCCAGTACTTC. Translating gives CSTRDFRQETQYF.

The chain recombines TRBV20-1 with TRBJ1-1; D gene ambiguous. Germline V gene sequence: CDR1 DFQATT, CDR2 SNEGSKA (reference sequence). V was pared by 3 bases and J by 3 bases, with 17 bases between. The CDR3 runs to 15 residues. CDR3 sequence (DNA): TGCAGTGCTAGTGAGCCGGGAAGGTCAGACACTGAAGCTTTCTTT. Translating it yields CSASEPGRSDTEAFF.

The chain links TRBV6-4 to TRBJ1-2; D is ambiguous. Germline assignment: CDR1 MRHNA and CDR2 SNTAGT. V was clipped by 2 bases and J by 3 bases, with 16 bases between them. The CDR3 extends over 16 amino acids. CDR3 loop: CASSDRSGRPYYGYTF. CDR3 coding DNA: TGTGCCAGCAGTGACCGGTCGGGCAGGCCTTACTATGGCTACACCTTC.

This clonotype appeared a few times. The chain couples TRBV7-2 to TRBJ1-4; a possible D gene is TRBD1 (5 bases). V shed 1 base and J shed 0 bases, with 6 bases lying between them. The CDR3 has 15 residues. Germline-derived CDR1 and CDR2 are SGHTA and FQGNSA. The CDR3 region is CASSLEGTTNEKLFF. The DNA of the CDR3 is TGTGCCAGCAGCTTAGAGGGGACAACTAATGAAAAACTGTTTTTT.

V usage is TRBV20-1 and J usage is TRBJ1-4; 8 bases are a match to TRBD1. Germline CDR1 DFQATT, CDR2 SNEGSKA (reference sequence). Unmatched junction bases numbered 7, after V lost 3 bases and J lost 7 bases. This CDR3 comprises 14 residues. CDR3: CSASADREVEKLFF. CDR3 nucleotides: TGCAGTGCTAGCGCGGACAGGGAGGTTGAAAAACTGTTTTTT.

The chain joins TRBV3-1 to TRBJ1-3; 7 bases are a match to TRBD1. Germline loops: CDR1 LGHDT, CDR2 YNNKEL (reference sequence). The length of the CDR3 is 15 residues. Unmatched junction bases numbered 7, after V lost 4 bases and J lost 4 bases. CDR3 amino acids: CASSRQGTMGNTIYF. Written as DNA, the CDR3 is TGTGCCAGCAGCCGACAGGGAACGATGGGAAACACCATATATTTT.

This clonotype has only a few counts. Sequence at one end of the junction differs from germline and may be a read error. This chain connects TRBV20-1 to TRBJ1-1; D is ambiguous. The germline CDR1 and CDR2 sequences are DFQATT and SNEGSKA (reference sequence). CDR3 length: 13 residues. The CDR3 region is CSAREELNTEAFF. CDR3 DNA sequence: TGCAGTGCCAGAGAGGAACTGAACACTGAAGCTTTCTTT.

The CDR3 sequence is CASSLAQAQQFF. As DNA, the CDR3 is TGTGCCAGCAGCTTAGCGCAGGCGCAGCAGTTCTTC. The chain is built from TRBV7-6 and TRBJ2-1; D gene uncertain. The CDR3 contains 12 residues. V was cut by 0 bases and J by 11 bases, with 8 bases left in between. Germline-derived CDR1 and CDR2 are SGHVS and FNYEAQ.

This chain links TRBV3-1 with TRBJ2-7; perhaps TRBD1 as D (5 bases). This CDR3 has 15 amino acids. The V and J ends lost 1 base and 4 bases respectively, with 14 bases between them. CDR1 is LGHDT, CDR2 YNNKEL, per germline (reference sequence). CDR3 region: CASSQAPGLQYEQYF. CDR3 DNA: TGTGCCAGCAGCCAAGCGCCAGGGCTTCAATACGAGCAGTACTTC.

J is TRBJ2-5 and V is TRBV6-5, with a weak D call TRBD2 (5 bases). This CDR3 spans 16 amino acids. The V gene's germline CDR1 is MNHEY and CDR2 SVGAGI. V lost 0 bases, J lost 2 bases, and 13 bases lay in between. This CDR3 reads CASSYSAPGSQETQYF. CDR3 sequence (DNA): TGTGCCAGCAGTTACTCTGCGCCGGGGTCACAAGAGACCCAGTACTTC.

The chain uses TRBV20-1 and TRBJ1-2; 8 bases are a match to TRBD1. Per the germline V gene, CDR1 is DFQATT and CDR2 is SNEGSKA (reference sequence). The CDR3 loop spans 14 amino acids. The V segment lost 0 bases and the J segment 4 bases; nucleotides outside the gene matches: 4. The CDR3 region has the DNA TGCAGTGCTAGAGAACAGGGGGGCGGCTATGGCTACACCTTC. This translates into CSAREQGGGYGYTF.

In its sample, this clonotype was seen a few times. The chain uses TRBV20-1 and TRBJ2-7; D may be TRBD2 (6 bases). This CDR3 is 15 amino acids long. Germline CDR1 reads DFQATT; CDR2 reads SNEGSKA (reference sequence). The ends were cut back, 6 bases at V and 9 bases at J, with 27 bases in the middle. CDR3 amino acids: CSASLGAGRSTMQYF. DNA for the CDR3: TGCAGTGCGAGCCTCGGGGCGGGAAGATCTACGATGCAGTACTTC.

This clonotype was counted between two and nine times. This chain joins TRBV20-1 and TRBJ1-2; the D gene is possibly TRBD1 (6 bases). The length of the CDR3 is 13 residues. V was trimmed by 3 bases and J by 7 bases, leaving 15 bases between them. Germline V gene sequence: CDR1 DFQATT, CDR2 SNEGSKA (reference sequence). The CDR3 here is CSASFGGGIGYTF. For the CDR3, the DNA is TGCAGTGCTAGTTTCGGGGGCGGGATTGGCTACACCTTC.

The chain recombines TRBV20-1 with TRBJ2-7; D may be TRBD1 or TRBD2 (6 bases each). Trimming stripped 6 bases from V and 0 bases from J, with 18 bases between. The CDR3 spans 15 residues. Germline lookup yields CDR1 DFQATT and CDR2 SNEGSKA (reference sequence). In nucleotides, the CDR3 is TGCAGTGCCCCCGAAAGGGGGGACCCCTCCTACGAGCAGTACTTC. Encoded protein: CSAPERGDPSYEQYF.

This clonotype turned up a few times. The chain employs TRBV29-1 and TRBJ2-1, with D unresolved. Germline lookup yields CDR1 SQVTM and CDR2 ANQGSEA. V dropped 1 base and J dropped 0 bases, with 10 bases sitting between them. The CDR3 has 15 amino acids. The CDR3 loop is CSVEGLLSSYNEQFF. DNA of the CDR3: TGCAGCGTTGAAGGACTCCTAAGCTCCTACAATGAGCAGTTCTTC.

This chain joins TRBV2 and TRBJ2-7, with 13 positions matching TRBD2. Looked up from germline, CDR1 is SNHLY and CDR2 is FYNNEI. The CDR3 extends over 17 amino acids. The V segment lost 2 bases and the J segment 3 bases; nucleotides outside the gene matches: 7. The CDR3 nucleotides read TGTGCCAGCAGTGAATCAGGACTAGCGGGAGTTCACTACGAGCAGTACTTC. Translation: CASSESGLAGVHYEQYF.

This clonotype appeared once. The chain couples TRBV28 to TRBJ2-1, with 10 bases matching TRBD2. With V trimmed by 8 bases and J by 10 bases, 5 bases remained unmatched. The CDR3 runs to 12 residues. In germline, CDR1 is MDHEN, CDR2 SYDVKM. CDR3 coding DNA: TGTGCCAGCGGAGATAGCGGGAGGGAGCAGTTCTTC. Protein sequence: CASGDSGREQFF.

This clonotype has more than one count but fewer than ten. The CDR3 region has the DNA TGCAGTGCCGCCGGAGGGACCTATGGCTACACCTTC. It specifies CSAAGGTYGYTF. The V and J genes are TRBV20-1 and TRBJ1-2; D perhaps matches TRBD1 (5 bases). The CDR3 contains 12 residues. V lost 6 bases to trimming and J lost 4 bases, with 12 bases between them. The germline V gene encodes CDR1 DFQATT and CDR2 SNEGSKA (reference sequence).

The J gene is TRBJ2-1, the V gene TRBV14, with 9 bases identical to TRBD2. The DNA end is a closer match to TRBJ2-7, so the J assignment may be wrong. Germline lookup yields CDR1 SGHDN and CDR2 FVKESK. The CDR3 length is 15 residues. CDR3 coding DNA: TGTGCCAGCAGCCAAGTAGCGGGAGTTTTGGGTGAGCAGTACTTC. This sequence encodes CASSQVAGVLGEQYF.

Comment on this clonotype: A much larger clone differs from this one at a single base, so this may be a read error. The chain is built from TRBV5-1 and TRBJ2-5, with 9 bases fitting TRBD1. The CDR3 has 16 residues. Germline assignment: CDR1 SGHRS and CDR2 YFSETQ. CDR3 residues: CVSSSKPGQGATSQYF. The CDR3 DNA reads TGCGTCAGCAGCTCGAAACCGGGACAGGGCGCGACTAGTCAGTACTTC.

The V and J genes are TRBV9 and TRBJ2-1; 10 positions agree with TRBD2. The germline V gene encodes CDR1 SGDLS and CDR2 YYNGEE. CDR3 size: 16 residues. The J segment lost 0 bases and the V segment lost 2 bases, leaving 2 bases of the junction unmatched. The CDR3 spells CASSVRLAGSYNEQFF. The CDR3 nucleotides are TGTGCCAGCAGCGTCCGACTAGCGGGCTCCTACAATGAGCAGTTCTTC.

This clonotype was seen more than once but under ten times. The V call is TRBV12-3 or TRBV12-4, the J call TRBJ2-3; D is uncertain. CDR3 length equals 17 residues. V dropped 5 bases and J dropped 0 bases, with 18 bases sitting between them. The CDR3 DNA is TGTGCCAGCAGTACCTTGTTTATCCCGACTAGCACAGATACGCAGTATTTT. This translates into CASSTLFIPTSTDTQYF.

Comment on this clonotype: This CDR3 is missing its conserved last phenylalanine or tryptophan, likely due to a read error. The rearrangement joins TRBV7-9 to TRBJ2-5; 7 nucleotides line up with TRBD1. CDR3 length: 15 amino acids. J lost 4 bases, V lost 5 bases, and 10 bases had no gene match. Germline CDR1 SEHNR, CDR2 FQNEAQ (reference sequence). The CDR3 region has the DNA TGTGCCAGCAGCCAAAGACAGGGTTTGGGAGAGACCCAGTACTGC. Translation gives CASSQRQGLGETQYC.

V gene TRBV5-1 combines with J gene TRBJ2-1; the D is unclear. The CDR3 covers 12 residues. V was shortened by 4 bases and J by 5 bases, with 7 bases between the two germline ends. Per the germline V gene, CDR1 is SGHRS and CDR2 is YFSETQ. CDR3 amino acids: CASSLHNNEQFF. CDR3 in DNA: TGCGCCAGCAGCCTGCACAACAATGAGCAGTTCTTC.